Listed below are T cell receptor beta chains from one sample, sequenced in a study of blood T cell repertoires in COVID-19. Sequencing was performed with immunoSEQ multiplex PCR; in TCRdb, only in-frame clones are kept and a portion is missing. This table holds hundreds of thousands of clones, approximately 90% found once. Specimen: peripheral blood. Receptor source: a woman aged 45 to 65 with active or convalescent COVID-19. Each CDR3 is given with its conserved first and last residue.

cdr3_aa v_call
CASSVGQGGETQYF TRBV9
CASSWDSPTNEKLFF TRBV27
CASSLGREQYF TRBV7-9
CAIRTTGTGGSGELFF TRBV10-3
CASSFRVSAEAFF TRBV12-3/TRBV12-4
CASSFVVSNSPLHF TRBV7-2
CASSLAGEGEGYTF TRBV5-1
CASSGIGQGAFF TRBV2
CASSSDRVAEAFF TRBV19
CASSRGGGTSGRIETQYF TRBV6-6
CASSSLAGEWETQYF TRBV7-2
CASSLAEGSFSEAFF TRBV7-2
CASSIAYLGPQHF TRBV19
CASSRTSGGLEDTQYF TRBV5-5
CASSIPGSGGELFF TRBV7-9
CASSVAKDRVSGNTIYF TRBV9
CASSLDPGNTEAFF TRBV7-9
CASSPGSMNTEAFF TRBV7-3
CASSETDAGGYTF TRBV11-2
CASSYIGQNYEQYF TRBV5-5
CASTGTDLYGYTF TRBV6-5
CASSQDSPYEQYF TRBV11-2
CASSHRYGGGTLTGELFF TRBV4-1
CASSPKYGDTDTQYF TRBV18
CASRGSGRETQYF TRBV12-3/TRBV12-4
CASSRGLAGETQYF TRBV4-1
CAWSQRGGSNEKLFF TRBV30
CASSDGLRTEAFF TRBV2
CASSPGLGSEQFF TRBV27
CASSKGQGTYEQYF TRBV2
CASSFRGPYEQYF TRBV7-9
CASSLTGGNQPQHF TRBV18
CASMIGPNTGELFF TRBV5-1
CASILGAPALNTEAFF TRBV7-2
CSVHSGRVVYEQFF TRBV29-1
CAWSPTGQSYNSPLHF TRBV30
CASGSGGYSYEQYF TRBV13
CASSSTGNTGELFF TRBV11-3
CASSLFSSYEQYF TRBV5-1
CASSVTGVGRSYTF TRBV27
CATSDLLADTQYF TRBV24-1
CASSSWDRAIGELFF TRBV6-2/TRBV6-3
CAWNRDNSYEQYF TRBV30
CASSYSPSSYEQYF TRBV6-5
CSVEFGGNQPQHF TRBV29-1
CASSPRRESKETQYF TRBV18